These 29 T cell receptor beta chains came from one sample sequenced in a study of blood T cell repertoires in COVID-19. TCRdb keeps only in-frame clones here, not all; method: immunoSEQ multiplex PCR. The repertoire includes a few hundred thousand clones, around 90% of them detected once, and 1% sits in the top ten. The specimen sequenced was peripheral blood. The receptor source for this set is a woman in her thirties or forties with COVID-19, enrolled during active disease.

This clone was observed once. The chain combines TRBV7-2 with TRBJ1-3, with D unclear. V gave up 0 bases and J gave up 0 bases, with 12 bases separating them. This CDR3 is 17 amino acids long. CDR1 and CDR2 (germline): SGHTA, FQGNSA. The CDR3 DNA reads as TGTGCCAGCAGCTTAGCACAGCCCATGAGCTCTGGAAACACCATATATTTT. Amino acid sequence: CASSLAQPMSSGNTIYF.

Here the CDR3 reads CASSADSKYGYTF. In DNA, the CDR3 is TGCGCCAGCAGCGCGGACAGCAAGTATGGCTACACCTTC. This chain connects TRBV5-1 to TRBJ1-2, with a tentative D call TRBD1 (6 bases). The CDR3 totals 13 residues. The germline V gene has CDR1 SGHRS and CDR2 YFSETQ. The germline V and J ends were trimmed by 4 bases and 5 bases, with 12 bases remaining between them.

This clone was detected once. CDR3 DNA sequence: TGTGCCAGCAGCGTAGACGTCGGGACAGGGTTCTATGGCTACACCTTC. It is translated as CASSVDVGTGFYGYTF. The V and J genes are TRBV9 and TRBJ1-2; TRBD1 agrees at 9 bases. J lost 4 bases, V lost 0 bases, and 7 bases had no gene match. The germline V gene encodes CDR1 SGDLS and CDR2 YYNGEE. The CDR3 spans 16 residues.

The chain has TRBV27 and TRBJ2-1, with 7 nucleotides matching TRBD2. The CDR3 has 15 amino acids. Trimming cost V 6 bases and J 2 bases; bases outside gene matches: 7. Germline CDR1 MNHEY, CDR2 SMNVEV (reference sequence). The CDR3 protein is CASRLIAGTYNEQFF. In DNA form, the CDR3 reads TGTGCCAGCAGGCTGATAGCGGGTACCTACAATGAGCAGTTCTTC.

DNA for the CDR3: TGTGCCAGCAGATTTAAAGTGACAGCCAACTACTATGGCTACACCTTC. Residues: CASRFKVTANYYGYTF. The rearrangement joins TRBV27 to TRBJ1-2, with a weak D call TRBD1 (5 bases). CDR1 MNHEY and CDR2 SMNVEV come from the germline V gene (reference sequence). The CDR3 runs to 16 residues. V lost 6 bases, J lost 3 bases, and 20 bases lay in between.

The rearrangement uses TRBV30 and TRBJ1-2; TRBD1 aligns across 8 bases. Germline trimming cut 8 bases from V and 8 bases from J; bases unmatched to any gene: 7. Germline lookup yields CDR1 GTSNPN and CDR2 SVGIG (reference sequence). The CDR3 sequence is 11 residues long. CDR3 DNA sequence: TGTGCCAGAGAGACAGGGGTCGGCTACACCTTC. Translating gives CARETGVGYTF.

The chain combines TRBV4-1 with TRBJ1-3; D might be TRBD1 (5 bases). V gave up 0 bases and J gave up 3 bases, with 18 bases separating them. This CDR3 has 18 amino acids. CDR1 and CDR2 (germline): MGHRA, YSYEKL. CDR3 residues: CASSQDLPRGTLGNTIYF. The CDR3 DNA reads as TGCGCCAGCAGCCAAGATCTCCCCCGGGGGACTCTTGGAAACACCATATATTTT.

The V and J genes are TRBV29-1 and TRBJ2-1; D is perhaps TRBD1 (5 bases). The germline CDR1 and CDR2 sequences are SQVTM and ANQGSEA. This CDR3 has 15 amino acids. The V end lost 5 bases, the J end lost 4 bases, and 18 bases lay between the germline ends. The CDR3, as DNA: TGCAGCGTTAGCTTGTCTGGACAAAAATACAATGAGCAGTTCTTC. Residues: CSVSLSGQKYNEQFF.

This clone was seen only once. The chain recombines TRBV5-4 with TRBJ2-1; 7 bases are a match to TRBD2. The CDR3 runs 15 residues. Looked up from germline, CDR1 is SGHNT and CDR2 is YYREEE (reference sequence). The V and J ends lost 3 bases and 7 bases, in that order; junction bases with no gene match: 10. The CDR3 DNA follows: TGTGCCAGCAGCTCGATGAGCGGGACCCTAAATGAGCAGTTCTTC. Encoded protein: CASSSMSGTLNEQFF.

The V call is TRBV19, the J call TRBJ2-1; D ambiguous. This CDR3 comprises 15 residues. Germline-derived CDR1 and CDR2 are LNHDA and SQIVND (reference sequence). Trimming took 3 bases from V and 3 from J, leaving 12 bases between them. The CDR3 DNA reads as TGTGCCAGTAGTATCCAGGTCGCCTACTACAATGAGCAGTTCTTC. This gives the protein CASSIQVAYYNEQFF.

The chain is built from TRBV5-4 and TRBJ1-6, with a tentative D call TRBD1 (6 bases). V lost 2 bases, J lost 6 bases, and 12 bases lay in between. From germline, CDR1 is SGHNT and CDR2 YYREEE (reference sequence). The CDR3 has 15 amino acids. The CDR3 protein is CASSFQGQLNSPLHF. The CDR3 bases are TGTGCCAGCAGCTTTCAGGGGCAACTTAATTCACCCCTCCACTTT. The variable domain in full, with the rest retrieved from reference TRBV5-4 and TRBJ1-6, is ETGVTQSPTHLIKTRGQQVTLRCSSQSGHNTVSWYQQALGQGPQFIFQYYREEENGRGNFPPRFSGLQFPNYSSELNVNALELDDSALYLCASSFQGQLNSPLHFGNGTRLTVT.

The gene calls are TRBV9 and TRBJ2-5; the D is unclear. Germline loops: CDR1 SGDLS, CDR2 YYNGEE. V lost 0 bases to trimming and J lost 3 bases, with 12 bases between them. This CDR3 is built from 15 residues. Here the CDR3 reads CASSVVRPLEETQYF. CDR3 nucleotides: TGTGCCAGCAGCGTAGTGCGTCCGTTGGAAGAGACCCAGTACTTC.

A single count supports this clone. This chain connects TRBV28 to TRBJ2-7, with 7 bases aligning to TRBD2. This CDR3 has 15 residues. The V gene's germline CDR1 is MDHEN and CDR2 SYDVKM. With 3 bases clipped from V and 4 bases from J, the junction kept 9 bases outside the gene matches. The CDR3 nucleotides read TGTGCCAGCAGTTTGTCCCGGGGAGGGGAATACGAGCAGTACTTC. It specifies CASSLSRGGEYEQYF.

This chain joins TRBV19 and TRBJ1-1; TRBD1 might be the D (5 bases). CDR1 is LNHDA and CDR2 is SQIVND in the germline V gene (reference sequence). V was pared by 2 bases and J by 0 bases, with 13 bases between. This CDR3 has 16 amino acids. Here the CDR3 DNA reads TGTGCCAGTAGTATATCTTTGTGGGGGGTGAACACTGAAGCTTTCTTT. Protein sequence: CASSISLWGVNTEAFF.

The chain has TRBV7-2 and TRBJ2-1; weak D call: TRBD2 (6 bases). V was shortened by 5 bases and J by 0 bases, with 11 bases between the two germline ends. The CDR3 is made up of 15 amino acids. CDR1 and CDR2 from the germline V gene are SGHTA and FQGNSA. The CDR3 sequence is CASSTAGSSYNEQFF. Here the CDR3 DNA reads TGTGCCAGCAGCACAGCGGGCAGCTCCTACAATGAGCAGTTCTTC.

The chain has TRBV18 and TRBJ2-7; 9 bases agree with TRBD1. With 5 bases clipped from V and 1 base from J, the junction kept 3 bases outside the gene matches. The CDR3 spans 14 residues. CDR1 and CDR2 (germline): KGHSH, LQKENI. The chain's CDR3 is CASSGQGSSYEQYF. In nucleotides, the CDR3 is TGTGCCAGCTCAGGACAGGGGTCGTCCTACGAGCAGTACTTC.

The V gene is TRBV10-3, the J gene TRBJ2-3; D is possibly TRBD1 (5 bases). Trimming shortened V by 8 bases and J by 0 bases, and 9 bases separated the two germline ends. The CDR3 sequence is 13 residues long. Germline V gene lookup returns CDR1 ENHRY and CDR2 SYGVKD. CDR3: CAIGALSTDTQYF. The CDR3 region has the DNA TGTGCCATCGGGGCCCTTAGCACAGATACGCAGTATTTT.

This clone was counted between two and nine times. The chain has TRBV6-2 or TRBV6-3 and TRBJ1-5; no clear D. CDR3 length: 16 amino acids. Germline V gene lookup returns CDR1 MNHEY and CDR2 SVGEGT. The V end lost 4 bases, the J end lost 8 bases, and 21 bases lay between the germline ends. CDR3 protein: CASSSLRHWMREPQHF. Here the CDR3 DNA reads TGTGCCAGCAGTTCGCTCCGACACTGGATGCGGGAGCCCCAGCATTTT.

The chain couples TRBV6-6 to TRBJ2-3; 15 bases match TRBD2. Germline trimming cut 5 bases from V and 3 bases from J; bases unmatched to any gene: 0. The V gene's germline CDR1 is MNHNY and CDR2 SVGAGI (reference sequence). The CDR3 is 15 amino acids. CDR3 amino acids: CASSGLAGGTDTQYF. The DNA for the CDR3 is TGTGCCAGCAGTGGACTAGCGGGAGGGACAGATACGCAGTATTTT.

The V and J genes are TRBV27 and TRBJ1-2; 8 bases fit TRBD1. The CDR3 spans 15 residues. V was clipped by 5 bases and J by 3 bases; unmatched bases: 8. Germline V gene data show CDR1 as MNHEY and CDR2 as SMNVEV (reference sequence). The DNA of the CDR3 is TGTGCCAGCAGTCAACGACAGGGGATCCACTATGGCTACACCTTC. Translation: CASSQRQGIHYGYTF.

This sequence joins TRBV27 and TRBJ1-6, with D hard to call. Trimming removed 6 bases at V and 7 bases at J, with 16 bases between. Germline CDR1 is MNHEY and CDR2 is SMNVEV (reference sequence). This CDR3 comprises 15 residues. This CDR3 is CASSPLSGLNSPLHF. DNA of the CDR3: TGTGCCAGCAGCCCCCTATCGGGGTTGAATTCACCCCTCCACTTT.

V is TRBV7-2 and J is TRBJ2-1; 13 bases agree with TRBD2. The CDR3 spans 18 residues. The ends lost 3 bases at V and 2 bases at J; junction bases unmatched: 7. Germline V gene sequence: CDR1 SGHTA, CDR2 FQGNSA. CDR3 nucleotide sequence: TGTGCCAGCAGCTTTCTGACTAGCGGGAGGCTTACCTACAATGAGCAGTTCTTC. Translated: CASSFLTSGRLTYNEQFF.

The chain couples TRBV28 to TRBJ1-5; a possible D gene is TRBD1 (5 bases). The CDR3 has 15 amino acids. V lost 10 bases to trimming and J lost 2 bases, with 18 bases between them. Germline CDR1 reads MDHEN; CDR2 reads SYDVKM. The CDR3 DNA follows: TGTGCCATAATAATGGGGGGATCTGGCAATCAGCCCCAGCATTTT. As protein: CAIIMGGSGNQPQHF.

The chain is built from TRBV7-2 and TRBJ1-5, with D perhaps matching TRBD1 (5 bases). The CDR3 spans 17 residues. The V end was cut by 2 bases, the J end by 2 bases, with 16 bases between. Per the germline V gene, CDR1 is SGHTA and CDR2 is FQGNSA. CDR3 residues: CASSLLAPGNGNQPQHF. CDR3 bases: TGTGCCAGCAGCTTATTGGCCCCAGGGAATGGCAATCAGCCCCAGCATTTT. Together with reference TRBV7-2 and TRBJ1-5, the CDR3 gives the full variable domain: GAGVSQSPSNKVTEKGKDVELRCDPISGHTALYWYRQSLGQGLEFLIYFQGNSAPDKSGLPSDRFSAERTGGSVSTLTIQRTQQEDSAVYLCASSLLAPGNGNQPQHFGDGTRLSIL.

This chain uses TRBV20-1 with TRBJ1-2, with D perhaps TRBD1 (6 bases). The CDR3 loop spans 11 amino acids. The ends were cut back, 6 bases at V and 8 bases at J, with 13 bases in the middle. Germline CDR1 and CDR2: DFQATT and SNEGSKA (reference sequence). CDR3 bases: TGCAGTGCCTACGGACAGTCCGGCTACACCTTC. The encoded protein is CSAYGQSGYTF.

The J gene is TRBJ1-2, the V gene TRBV5-1; D is perhaps TRBD1 (6 bases). Trimming took off 4 bases at V and 2 bases at J, with 15 bases between the two ends. CDR3 length: 15 residues. Germline assignment: CDR1 SGHRS and CDR2 YFSETQ. The DNA for the CDR3 is TGCGCCAGCAGCCGACAGGCGGATACCAACTATGGCTACACCTTC. As protein: CASSRQADTNYGYTF.

This chain connects TRBV11-2 to TRBJ2-7; 10 bases fit TRBD1. This CDR3 is 19 amino acids long. CDR1 is SGHAT and CDR2 is FQNNGV in the germline V gene. Germline trimming cut 1 base from V and 4 bases from J; bases unmatched to any gene: 16. CDR3 in amino acids: CASSLGNPWQRTGGYEQYF. The CDR3 nucleotides are TGTGCCAGCAGCTTAGGAAACCCCTGGCAGAGGACAGGGGGATACGAGCAGTACTTC.

V gene TRBV14 combines with J gene TRBJ2-2; no clear D. Germline CDR1 is SGHDN and CDR2 is FVKESK. This CDR3 spans 14 amino acids. V lost 0 bases and J lost 5, with 7 bases in between. The CDR3 loop is CASSQDWATGELFF. Written as DNA, the CDR3 is TGTGCCAGCAGCCAAGATTGGGCTACCGGGGAGCTGTTTTTT.

The chain carries TRBV7-9 and TRBJ2-3; D unresolved. Trimming stripped 5 bases from V and 2 bases from J, with 11 bases between. The CDR3 is made up of 14 amino acids. Per the germline V gene, CDR1 is SEHNR and CDR2 is FQNEAQ (reference sequence). CDR3 DNA sequence: TGTGCCAGCAGCCAAGACACGTTCACAGATACGCAGTATTTT. Translating gives CASSQDTFTDTQYF.